This T cell receptor beta chain is drawn from a study of blood T cells in healthy people across ages. Study at large: About one barcoded beta molecule was captured per two T cells (by template switching).

Alongside a J-beta primer mix, a sample-barcoded 5' primer served in a second PCR lasting about 7 to 11 cycles. Via MiXCR, TCRdb re-called the 5' RACE reads, giving one row per CDR3 protein. The sample holds about 650,000 distinct CDR3 sequences, roughly 32% seen once. Germline V CDR1 and CDR2: LGHDT, YNNKEL (reference sequence). Trimming took off 0 bases at V and 5 bases at J, with 7 bases between the two ends. The CDR3 runs to 14 residues. Whole-study results and caveats: Possibly, changes in expanded clonotypes were confounded because donor CMV status was unknown. Leaving the PBMCs unsorted stopped any conclusive comparison of naive versus antigen-experienced cells.

This clonotype has a handful of counts. Its specificity is not known. V gene TRBV3-1 combines with J gene TRBJ2-2; D remains unclear. The source is a woman of 80 years or more in good health. The sequenced sample was blood. CDR3 nucleotides: TGTGCCAGCAGCCAAGACTTGGGGACCGGGGAGCTGTTTTTT. Amino acids: CASSQDLGTGELFF.